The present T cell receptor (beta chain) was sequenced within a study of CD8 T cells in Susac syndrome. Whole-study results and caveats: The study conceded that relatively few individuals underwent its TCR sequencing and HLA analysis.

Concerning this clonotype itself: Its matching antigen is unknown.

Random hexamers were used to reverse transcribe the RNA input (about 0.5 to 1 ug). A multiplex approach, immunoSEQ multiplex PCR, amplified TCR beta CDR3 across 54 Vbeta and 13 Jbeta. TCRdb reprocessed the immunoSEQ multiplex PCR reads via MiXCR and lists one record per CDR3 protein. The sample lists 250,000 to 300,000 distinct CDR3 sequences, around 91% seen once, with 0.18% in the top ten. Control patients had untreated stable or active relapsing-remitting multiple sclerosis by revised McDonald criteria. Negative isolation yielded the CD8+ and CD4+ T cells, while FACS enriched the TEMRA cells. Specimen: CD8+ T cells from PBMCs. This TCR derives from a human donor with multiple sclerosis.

This CDR3 reads CASSPRGYLAEAFF. In DNA, the CDR3 is TGTGCCAGCAGTCCCAGGGGATATCTAGCTGAAGCTTTCTTT. The genes are TRBV27 and TRBJ1-1, with D perhaps TRBD1 (6 bases). The CDR3 spans 14 residues. Per germline, CDR1 MNHEY and CDR2 SMNVEV (reference sequence). V dropped 5 bases and J dropped 6 bases, with 16 bases sitting between them.